The present T cell receptor (beta chain) was sequenced within a study of early T cells in non-severe SARS-CoV-2 infection (dated by TCRdb to the early 2020s). About the study as a whole: TCR sequencing used bulk RNA from unsorted whole blood, so alpha and beta chains could not be paired.

This clonotype has at least ten counts. What antigen it recognizes has not been identified. Base qualities are not recorded, but no much larger clone differs from it by a single base. Points the paper makes about the study in general: VDJdb matching was skewed toward anti-spike CD8 responses, so virus-specific expansions were likely underestimated and private and CD4 specificities were missed.

Trimming takes 4 bases off V and 12 bases off J; junction bases not matched to a gene: 5. There are 11 amino acids in the CDR3, from cysteine to phenylalanine inclusive. The kept DNA is CDR3 alone, 33 bases in frame from the first base. From a lookup of the germline V gene (reference sequence), CDR1 and CDR2 are SGHNT and YYREEE. The library was made by 5' RACE. Sequencing took place on a NextSeq 500. In the TCR library protocol, unique molecular identifiers were attached to individual cDNA molecules to correct for PCR bias and sequencing error. Both TCR alpha and beta chains were sequenced, and tight co-correlation was observed between alpha and beta sequence abundances in each sample. Processing in the source paper ran as follows. Decombinator V4 was used to annotate TCR sequences for V gene, J gene and CDR3. Expanded TCRs were defined as changing significantly between any two time points under a Poisson model with p below 0.0001. Abundances of TCRs were expressed as counts per million after normalisation to the total number of TCRs sequenced in each sample. TRAV1-2 paired with TRAJ12, TRAJ20 or TRAJ33 defined MAIT TCRs, while TRAV10 paired with TRAJ18 defined iNKT TCRs. A search of VDJdb, accessed on 1 November 2021, was run for TCRs annotated to CMV, EBV and SARS-CoV-2, with TCRs annotated for multiple antigens excluded. The public reads were reprocessed in TCRdb via fastp at Q25 and MiXCR, keeping in-frame beta chains. Each entry is one CDR3 protein sequence, shown with its most common DNA and genes. The V and J calls and clone size are TCRdb's, not the authors'. For this sample there are approximately 42,000 distinct CDR3 sequences; over 6% appear just once. The ten biggest clones cover approximately 4.5% of the sample.

The study was a case-control design nested within a healthcare worker cohort in London, UK, with weekly nasopharyngeal swab PCR tests and blood sampling. Healthcare workers were enrolled in the week of the UK lockdown, from 23 to 31 March 2020, and were followed every week for up to roughly 15 weeks. The chain was built from TRBV5-4 and TRBJ2-5; TRBD2 matches 8 bases in the middle. This receptor was identified in an adult who was a healthcare worker with PCR-confirmed SARS-CoV-2 infection or an uninfected control (not recorded which). The sequencing input was whole blood. The CDR3 protein is CASSLNGGEYF. The nucleotide sequence reads as follows: TGTGCCAGCAGCCTTAACGGGGGGGAGTACTTC.